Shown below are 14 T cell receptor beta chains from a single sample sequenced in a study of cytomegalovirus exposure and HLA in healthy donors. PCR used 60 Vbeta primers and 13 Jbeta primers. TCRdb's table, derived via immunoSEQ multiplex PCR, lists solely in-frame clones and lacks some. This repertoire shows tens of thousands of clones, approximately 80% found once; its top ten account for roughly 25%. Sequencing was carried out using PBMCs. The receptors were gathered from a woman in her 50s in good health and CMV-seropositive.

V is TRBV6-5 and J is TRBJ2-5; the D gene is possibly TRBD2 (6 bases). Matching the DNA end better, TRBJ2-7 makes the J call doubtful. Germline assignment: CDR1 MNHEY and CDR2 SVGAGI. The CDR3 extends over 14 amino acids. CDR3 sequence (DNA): TGTGCCAGCAGGGGGGGAAGGAAGACCTACGAGCAGTACTTC. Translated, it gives CASRGGRKTYEQYF.

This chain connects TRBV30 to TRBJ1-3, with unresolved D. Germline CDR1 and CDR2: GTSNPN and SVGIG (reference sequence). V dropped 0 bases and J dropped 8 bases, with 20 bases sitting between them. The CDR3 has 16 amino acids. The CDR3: CAWSVSDESWRDTIYF. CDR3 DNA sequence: TGTGCCTGGAGTGTCTCCGACGAATCCTGGAGAGACACCATATATTTT.

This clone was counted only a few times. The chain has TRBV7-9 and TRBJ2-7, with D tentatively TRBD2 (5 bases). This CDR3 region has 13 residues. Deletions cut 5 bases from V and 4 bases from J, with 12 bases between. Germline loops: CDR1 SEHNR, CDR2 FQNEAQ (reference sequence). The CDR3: CASSAGLLYEQYV. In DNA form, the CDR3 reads TGTGCCAGCAGCGCCGGACTTCTTTACGAGCAGTACGTC.

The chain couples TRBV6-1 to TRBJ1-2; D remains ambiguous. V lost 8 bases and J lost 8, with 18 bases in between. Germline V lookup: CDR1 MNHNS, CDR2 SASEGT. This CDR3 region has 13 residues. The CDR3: CASRVPLTMGYTF. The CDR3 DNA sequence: TGTGCCAGCCGGGTCCCCTTAACTATGGGCTACACCTTC.

CDR3 protein: CASSFYPLQAPGQPQHF. CDR3 nucleotides: TGTGCCAGCAGCTTCTACCCCTTACAGGCCCCCGGGCAGCCCCAGCATTTT. The chain employs TRBV7-2 and TRBJ1-5, with a possible D match to TRBD1 (5 bases). Germline V CDR1 and CDR2: SGHTA, FQGNSA. The CDR3 length is 17 residues. Trimming left V 3 bases short and J 7 bases short, with 22 bases between.

This CDR3 is CASSETQVSNYGYTF. The CDR3 nucleotides read TGTGCCAGCAGTGAGACCCAGGTTTCTAACTATGGCTACACCTTC. This chain connects TRBV2 to TRBJ1-2; no clear D. V dropped 3 bases and J dropped 0 bases, with 11 bases sitting between them. Germline V CDR1 and CDR2: SNHLY, FYNNEI. There are 15 residues in the CDR3.

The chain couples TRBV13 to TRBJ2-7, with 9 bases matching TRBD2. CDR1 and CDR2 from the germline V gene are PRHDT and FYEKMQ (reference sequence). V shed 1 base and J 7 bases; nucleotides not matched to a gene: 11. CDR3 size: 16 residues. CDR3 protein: CASSLEGLAGGREQYV. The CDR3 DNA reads TGTGCCAGCAGCTTAGAGGGGCTCGCGGGAGGGCGGGAGCAGTACGTC.

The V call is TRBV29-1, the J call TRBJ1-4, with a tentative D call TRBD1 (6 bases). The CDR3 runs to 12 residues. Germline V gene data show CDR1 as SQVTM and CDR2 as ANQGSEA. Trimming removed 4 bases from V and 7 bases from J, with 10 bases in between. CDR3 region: CSVVGAGEKLFF. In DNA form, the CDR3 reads TGCAGCGTTGTGGGGGCCGGTGAAAAACTGTTTTTT.

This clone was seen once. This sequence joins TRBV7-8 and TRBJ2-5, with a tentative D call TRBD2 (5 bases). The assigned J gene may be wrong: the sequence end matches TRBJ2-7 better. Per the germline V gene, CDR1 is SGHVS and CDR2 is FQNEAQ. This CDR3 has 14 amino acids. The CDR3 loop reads CASSPRTLSYEQYF. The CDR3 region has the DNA TGTGCCAGCAGCCCGAGGACTCTCTCCTACGAGCAGTACTTC.

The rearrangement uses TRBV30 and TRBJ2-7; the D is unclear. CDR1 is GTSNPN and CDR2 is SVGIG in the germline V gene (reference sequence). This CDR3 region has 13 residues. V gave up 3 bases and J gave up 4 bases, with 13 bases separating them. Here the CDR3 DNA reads TGTGCCTGGAGGGAACAGCCGCTGTACGAGCAGTACTTC. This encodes CAWREQPLYEQYF.

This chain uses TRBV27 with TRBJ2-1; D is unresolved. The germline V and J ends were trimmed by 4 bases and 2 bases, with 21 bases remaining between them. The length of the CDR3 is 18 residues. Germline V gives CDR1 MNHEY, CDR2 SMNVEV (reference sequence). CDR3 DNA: TGTGCCAGCAGTTCAATTCAGGTCAAGCTAATCCCCTACAATGAGCAGTTCTTC. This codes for CASSSIQVKLIPYNEQFF.

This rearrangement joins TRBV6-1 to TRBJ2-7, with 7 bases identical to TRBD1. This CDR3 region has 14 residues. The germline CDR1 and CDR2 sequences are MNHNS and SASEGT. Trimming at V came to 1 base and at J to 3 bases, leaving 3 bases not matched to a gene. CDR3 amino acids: CASSEDRGYYEQYF. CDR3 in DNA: TGTGCCAGCAGTGAAGACAGGGGTTACTACGAGCAGTACTTC.

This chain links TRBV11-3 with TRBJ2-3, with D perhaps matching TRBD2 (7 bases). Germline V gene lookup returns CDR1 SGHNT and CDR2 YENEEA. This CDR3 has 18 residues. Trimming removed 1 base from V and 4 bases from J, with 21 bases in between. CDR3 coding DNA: TGTGCCAGCAGCTTAGGCCGGCCAGGGGCGGGGGTAGCAGATACGCAGTATTTT. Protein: CASSLGRPGAGVADTQYF.

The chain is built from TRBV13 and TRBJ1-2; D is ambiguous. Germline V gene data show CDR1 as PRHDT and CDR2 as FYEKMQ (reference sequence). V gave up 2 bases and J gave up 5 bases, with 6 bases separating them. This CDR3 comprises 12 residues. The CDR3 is CASSLTIYGYTF. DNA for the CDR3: TGTGCCAGCAGCTTAACAATTTATGGCTACACCTTC.